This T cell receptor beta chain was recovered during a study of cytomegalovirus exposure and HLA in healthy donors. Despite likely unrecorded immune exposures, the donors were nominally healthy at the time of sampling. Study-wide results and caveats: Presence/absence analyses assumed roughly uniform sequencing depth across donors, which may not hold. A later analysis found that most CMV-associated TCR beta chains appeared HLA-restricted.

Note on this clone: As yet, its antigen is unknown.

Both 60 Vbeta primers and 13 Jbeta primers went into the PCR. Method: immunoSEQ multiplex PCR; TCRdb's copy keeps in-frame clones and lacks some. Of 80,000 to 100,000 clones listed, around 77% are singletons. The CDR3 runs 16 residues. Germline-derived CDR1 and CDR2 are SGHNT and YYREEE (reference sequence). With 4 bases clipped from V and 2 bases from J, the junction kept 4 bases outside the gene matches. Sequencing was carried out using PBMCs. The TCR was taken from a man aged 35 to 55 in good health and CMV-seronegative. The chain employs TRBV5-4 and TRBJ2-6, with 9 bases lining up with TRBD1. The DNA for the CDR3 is TGTGCCAGCAGCATACAGGGGGCAACTGGGGCCAACGTCCTGACTTTC. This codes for CASSIQGATGANVLTF.